Each of the 20 T cell receptor beta chains below was sequenced from the same sample in a study of identical twins. In TCRdb, the 5' RACE reads were re-called with MiXCR into one record per CDR3 protein. The sample lists 350,000 to 500,000 distinct CDR3 sequences, approximately 17% occurring once. Sequencing was performed on naive T cells sorted from blood. The receptor source for this set is a man aged 50-59 years in good health.

This clonotype came up many times. The gene calls are TRBV2 and TRBJ1-1; D uncertain. Germline V gives CDR1 SNHLY, CDR2 FYNNEI. The ends were cut back, 3 bases at V and 1 base at J, with 12 bases in the middle. There are 15 residues in the CDR3. The CDR3 protein is CASSELGRENTEAFF. In nucleotides, the CDR3 is TGTGCCAGCAGTGAGCTGGGGAGGGAGAACACTGAAGCTTTCTTT.

In this sample, this clonotype turned up a few times. This chain uses TRBV7-2 with TRBJ2-1; D is possibly TRBD2 (5 bases). Germline-derived CDR1 and CDR2 are SGHTA and FQGNSA. The CDR3 sequence is 18 residues long. Trimming removed 0 bases from V and 0 bases from J, with 15 bases in between. The CDR3 region is CASSLAFYEGSSYNEQFF. In nucleotides, the CDR3 is TGTGCCAGCAGCTTAGCTTTCTATGAGGGCAGCTCCTACAATGAGCAGTTCTTC.

The chain carries TRBV19 and TRBJ1-6; a weak D match, TRBD1 (6 bases). This CDR3 contains 12 residues. Germline CDR1 LNHDA, CDR2 SQIVND (reference sequence). The germline V and J ends were trimmed by 7 bases and 11 bases, with 12 bases remaining between them. In DNA form, the CDR3 reads TGTGCCAGTAATACAGGGTTGGCACCCCTCCACTTT. Its protein is CASNTGLAPLHF.

This chain connects TRBV20-1 to TRBJ2-1; the match to TRBD2 covers 12 bases. The CDR3 has 15 amino acids. V trimming: 4 bases; J trimming: 7 bases; junction bases outside the gene matches: 8. The V gene's germline CDR1 is DFQATT and CDR2 SNEGSKA (reference sequence). The CDR3 sequence is CSANPLAGGMNEQFF. In DNA, the CDR3 is TGCAGTGCTAATCCACTAGCGGGGGGTATGAATGAGCAGTTCTTC.

This clonotype was seen a handful of times. Germline and junction disagree at one end, which may indicate a read error. Here the CDR3 DNA reads TGTGCTAGCAGCACTGGAGAGTCCGACATTCAGTACTTC. Protein: CASSTGESDIQYF. The chain links TRBV7-7 to TRBJ2-4; D unclear. CDR1 SSHAT and CDR2 FNYEAQ come from the germline V gene (reference sequence). This CDR3 region has 13 residues.

This clonotype was picked up many times. J is TRBJ1-4 and V is TRBV20-1; 7 positions agree with TRBD1. Trimming cost V 1 base and J 6 bases; bases outside gene matches: 11. The CDR3 is 16 amino acids. The germline CDR1 and CDR2 sequences are DFQATT and SNEGSKA (reference sequence). The CDR3, as DNA: TGCAGTGCTAGAGGGTTTAGGGGGCAGGAGGATGAAAAACTGTTTTTT. Amino acid sequence: CSARGFRGQEDEKLFF.

The V gene is TRBV11-1, the J gene TRBJ2-7, with 8 bases fitting TRBD1. CDR1 is SGHAT, CDR2 FQDESV, per germline (reference sequence). V shed 2 bases and J 5 bases; nucleotides not matched to a gene: 14. The CDR3 is made up of 17 amino acids. The CDR3 here is CASSLPTWRQGIHEQYF. The CDR3 DNA follows: TGTGCCAGCAGCTTACCAACTTGGAGACAGGGGATCCACGAGCAGTACTTC.

This clonotype was recorded at least ten times. The chain is built from TRBV7-9 and TRBJ2-1; D possibly matches TRBD1 or TRBD2 (5 bases each). The ends were cut back, 3 bases at V and 4 bases at J, with 16 bases in the middle. This CDR3 comprises 16 residues. Germline values: CDR1 SEHNR, CDR2 FQNEAQ (reference sequence). CDR3 region: CASSLWGSSMYNEQFF. The CDR3 DNA reads as TGTGCCAGCAGCTTGTGGGGGAGCTCGATGTACAATGAGCAGTTCTTC. Looking up the rest from reference TRBV7-9 and TRBJ2-1 gives the full variable domain: DTGVSQNPRHKITKRGQNVTFRCDPISEHNRLYWYRQTLGQGPEFLTYFQNEAQLEKSRLLSDRFSAERPKGSFSTLEIQRTEQGDSAMYLCASSLWGSSMYNEQFFGPGTRLTVL.

V gene TRBV27 combines with J gene TRBJ2-7; D uncertain. Germline V gene data show CDR1 as MNHEY and CDR2 as SMNVEV (reference sequence). CDR3 size: 14 residues. Trimming cost V 6 bases and J 3 bases, with 15 bases left between them. The CDR3 DNA reads as TGTGCCAGCAGGGGAAGGTTAGGCGACTACGAGCAGTACTTC. As protein: CASRGRLGDYEQYF.

This chain uses TRBV12-3 or TRBV12-4 with TRBJ2-7; the D is unclear. The CDR3 length is 12 residues. The V and J ends lost 6 bases and 2 bases respectively, with 8 bases between them. DNA for the CDR3: TGTGCCAGCAGGACCGGAGCCTACGAGCAGTACTTC. It codes for CASRTGAYEQYF.

V is TRBV5-1 and J is TRBJ1-1, with 10 bases matching TRBD1. Germline V gene data show CDR1 as SGHRS and CDR2 as YFSETQ. J lost 6 bases, V lost 0 bases, and 8 bases had no gene match. There are 16 residues in the CDR3. CDR3 protein: CASSLGGPGQGSEAFF. The CDR3 DNA follows: TGCGCCAGCAGCTTGGGGGGACCGGGACAGGGGTCTGAAGCTTTCTTT.

The chain links TRBV20-1 to TRBJ2-7; the match to TRBD1 covers 10 bases. V was clipped by 6 bases and J by 3 bases; unmatched bases: 5. The germline V gene has CDR1 DFQATT and CDR2 SNEGSKA (reference sequence). The CDR3 has 13 amino acids. CDR3 protein: CSARQGADYEQYF. In nucleotides, the CDR3 is TGCAGTGCCCGACAGGGGGCGGACTACGAGCAGTACTTC.

This clonotype appeared a few times. This sequence joins TRBV6-5 and TRBJ2-7; D perhaps matches TRBD1 (6 bases). Germline CDR1 is MNHEY and CDR2 is SVGAGI. Between the trimmed V and J ends, which lost 4 bases and 2 bases, there was a span of 9 bases. CDR3 length: 13 residues. In DNA, the CDR3 is TGTGCCAGCAGTTCACCAGGGGCCTACGAGCAGTACTTC. This translates into CASSSPGAYEQYF.

This clonotype has just a few counts. This chain connects TRBV10-3 to TRBJ2-7; 9 bases are shared with TRBD1. CDR1 ENHRY and CDR2 SYGVKD come from the germline V gene. Trimming at V came to 0 bases and at J to 3 bases, leaving 3 bases not matched to a gene. The CDR3 loop spans 15 amino acids. CDR3: CAISESGTGNYEQYF. The DNA for the CDR3 is TGTGCCATCAGTGAGTCTGGGACAGGGAACTACGAGCAGTACTTC.

The CDR3, as DNA: TGCAGTGCCTCTGGGGGGACCGTTAATCAGCCCCAGCATTTT. Its protein product is CSASGGTVNQPQHF. V usage is TRBV20-1 and J usage is TRBJ1-5; D is perhaps TRBD1 (5 bases). This CDR3 region has 14 residues. Germline V gene sequence: CDR1 DFQATT, CDR2 SNEGSKA (reference sequence). Between the trimmed V and J ends, which lost 6 bases and 4 bases, there was a span of 16 bases.

This clonotype showed up just a few times. The rearrangement uses TRBV28 and TRBJ2-1; 9 bases match TRBD2. The CDR3 extends over 15 amino acids. CDR1 and CDR2 (germline): MDHEN, SYDVKM. J gave up 8 bases and V 5 bases, and 10 bases lay outside the gene matches. The CDR3 loop is CASSISGTSKHEQFF. For the CDR3, the DNA is TGTGCCAGCAGTATATCCGGGACTAGCAAGCATGAGCAGTTCTTC.

This chain links TRBV9 with TRBJ1-6, with D possibly TRBD1 on 6 matching bases. CDR3 length equals 15 residues. Trimming took off 1 base at V and 6 bases at J, with 11 bases between the two ends. The V gene's germline CDR1 is SGDLS and CDR2 YYNGEE. This CDR3 is CASSVTTGLNSPLHF. The DNA of the CDR3 is TGTGCCAGCAGCGTAACGACAGGCCTTAATTCACCCCTCCACTTT.

This clonotype was seen many times. V and J are TRBV5-1 and TRBJ2-2; 7 nucleotides agree with TRBD2. V was clipped by 6 bases and J by 1 base; unmatched bases: 6. Germline CDR1 is SGHRS and CDR2 is YFSETQ. This CDR3 comprises 15 residues. Here the CDR3 DNA reads TGCGCCAGCAACCCCCTAGCGGAGAACACCGGGGAGCTGTTTTTT. Protein: CASNPLAENTGELFF. Together with reference TRBV5-1 and TRBJ2-2, the CDR3 gives the full variable domain: KAGVTQTPRYLIKTRGQQVTLSCSPISGHRSVSWYQQTPGQGLQFLFEYFSETQRNKGNFPGRFSGRQFSNSRSEMNVSTLELGDSALYLCASNPLAENTGELFFGEGSRLTVL.

The chain carries TRBV7-6 and TRBJ2-2; the match to TRBD1 covers 8 bases. Germline CDR1 SGHVS, CDR2 FNYEAQ. The CDR3 length is 15 residues. After removal of 4 bases from V and 5 bases from J, the junction contained 6 bases not matched to a gene. The CDR3 here is CASSYGQGRTGELFF. CDR3 nucleotide sequence: TGTGCCAGCAGCTATGGACAGGGTCGGACCGGGGAGCTGTTTTTT.

This clonotype was seen once. The chain couples TRBV7-9 to TRBJ1-3; 10 bases are a match to TRBD1. The trim removed 5 bases at V and 4 bases at J, leaving 5 bases unmatched. CDR1 and CDR2 from the germline V gene are SEHNR and FQNEAQ (reference sequence). The CDR3 contains 15 residues. In DNA, the CDR3 is TGTGCCAGCAGCATGGGACAGGGGAGGGGAAACACCATATATTTT. Amino acids: CASSMGQGRGNTIYF.